This T cell receptor (beta chain) originates from a study of cytomegalovirus exposure and HLA in healthy donors. Germline V gene data show CDR1 as MGHRA and CDR2 as YSYEKL. V lost 0 bases and J lost 4, with 9 bases in between. This CDR3 contains 14 residues. Study-wide results and caveats: Most TCR sequences proved rare, with some public TCRs found in many donors. Cytomegalovirus-associated status was assigned to some 160 TCR beta chains. Using the classifier, cytomegalovirus status was reportedly diagnosed with high specificity and sensitivity.

With respect to this clone: Its antigen is unknown.

Only in-frame clones appear in the TCRdb table, and some are missing; sequencing was by immunoSEQ multiplex PCR. In the table there are over 150,000 clones, around 84% of which are singletons. Input material: PBMCs. The V and J genes are TRBV4-1 and TRBJ1-2; D remains unclear. The sequence came from a human donor in good health. Here the CDR3 reads CASSQERAGYGYTF. The DNA for the CDR3 is TGCGCCAGCAGCCAAGAGAGGGCCGGCTATGGCTACACCTTC.